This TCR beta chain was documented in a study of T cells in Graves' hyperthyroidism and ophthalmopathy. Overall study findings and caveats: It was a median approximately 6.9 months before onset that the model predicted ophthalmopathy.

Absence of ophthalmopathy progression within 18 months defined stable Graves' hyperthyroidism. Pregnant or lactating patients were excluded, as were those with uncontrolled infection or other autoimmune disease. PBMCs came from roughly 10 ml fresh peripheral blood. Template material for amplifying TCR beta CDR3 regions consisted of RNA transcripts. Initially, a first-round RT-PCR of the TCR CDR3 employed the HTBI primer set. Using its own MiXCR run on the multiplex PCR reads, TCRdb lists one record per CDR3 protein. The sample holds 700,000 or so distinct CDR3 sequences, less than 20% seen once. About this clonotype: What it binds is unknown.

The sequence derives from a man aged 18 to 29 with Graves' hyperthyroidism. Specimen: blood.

The CDR3 protein is CASFQGANTGELFF. CDR3 bases: TGTGCCAGCTTCCAGGGGGCGAACACCGGGGAGCTGTTTTTT. The J gene is TRBJ2-2, the V gene TRBV18; 7 bases match TRBD1. V lost 7 bases, J lost 0 bases, and 2 bases stayed unmatched. The germline gives CDR1 KGHSH, CDR2 LQKENI. The CDR3 has 14 amino acids.